Described below is a single T cell receptor (beta chain) sequence and its context. The germline V gene has CDR1 LNHDA and CDR2 SQIVND (reference sequence). Germline trimming cut 3 bases from V and 3 bases from J; bases unmatched to any gene: 5. The length of the CDR3 is 15 residues. These data originate in a study of shared clonotypes between healthy human individuals. Measured with immunoSEQ multiplex PCR; TCRdb has only the in-frame clones, and not every one. The data hold approximately 600,000 clones, with around 95% observed a single time. Naive CD8 isolation took CD45RO-negative cells positively selected for CCR7 and excluded terminally differentiated effector memory CD45RA+ cells.

Input material: naive CD8+ T cells sorted from blood. The V and J genes are TRBV19 and TRBJ2-7; 10 bases match TRBD2. This clonotype was obtained from a woman between 25 and 40 years old in good health. CDR3 region: CASSIQSSGSYEQYF. The CDR3 DNA sequence: TGTGCCAGTAGTATCCAGTCTAGCGGGAGCTACGAGCAGTACTTC.